These 32 T cell receptor beta chains originate from one sample sequenced in a study of blood T cell repertoires in COVID-19. Sequencing was performed with immunoSEQ multiplex PCR; in TCRdb, only in-frame clones are kept and a portion is missing. The sample lists 80,000 to 100,000 clones, around nine tenths occurring once. Sequencing used peripheral blood. These receptors were collected from a man in his sixties with acute or convalescent COVID-19.

This chain connects TRBV3-1 (or the pseudogene TRBV3-2) to TRBJ2-5; TRBD2 is a possible D gene (6 bases). There are 16 residues in the CDR3. V lost 3 bases, J lost 2 bases, and 16 bases lay in between. Germline V lookup: CDR1 LGHDT, CDR2 YNNKEL (reference sequence). CDR3 in amino acids: CASSQGGGRVQETQYF. The CDR3 region has the DNA TGTGCCAGCAGCCAGGGAGGAGGCAGAGTTCAAGAGACCCAGTACTTC.

V usage is TRBV2 and J usage is TRBJ1-2; TRBD1 might be the D (6 bases). Germline V gives CDR1 SNHLY, CDR2 FYNNEI. The CDR3 sequence is 14 residues long. V was pared by 4 bases and J by 5 bases, with 14 bases between. The CDR3, as DNA: TGTGCCAGCAGTGTCAGAGGACAGACTTATGGCTACACCTTC. Its translation: CASSVRGQTYGYTF. Using reference TRBV2 and TRBJ1-2 for the parts outside the CDR3, the full variable domain is EPEVTQTPSHQVTQMGQEVILRCVPISNHLYFYWYRQILGQKVEFLVSFYNNEISEKSEIFDDQFSVERPDGSNFTLKIRSTKLEDSAMYFCASSVRGQTYGYTFGSGTRLTVV.

The chain employs TRBV10-2 and TRBJ2-2, with D possibly TRBD1 on 6 matching bases. This CDR3 contains 14 residues. The V gene's germline CDR1 is WSHSY and CDR2 SAAADI. The CDR3 nucleotides are TGCCCCCGCAGACGACAGGAGAACACCGGGGAGCTGTTTTTT. Residues: CPRRRQENTGELFF.

This CDR3 reads CASSYGGQGKYGYTF. DNA of the CDR3: TGTGCCAGCAGTTACGGGGGACAGGGGAAGTATGGCTACACCTTC. J is TRBJ1-2 and V is TRBV6-2 or TRBV6-3; 10 nucleotides align to TRBD1. The length of the CDR3 is 15 residues. The V segment lost 2 bases and the J segment 5 bases; nucleotides outside the gene matches: 5. Looked up from germline, CDR1 is MNHEY and CDR2 is SVGEGT.

V gene TRBV7-2 combines with J gene TRBJ2-7; 10 bases line up with TRBD2. Germline-derived CDR1 and CDR2 are SGHTA and FQGNSA. V gave up 5 bases and J gave up 3 bases; unmatched junction bases: 13. There are 17 residues in the CDR3. The CDR3 nucleotides are TGTGCCAGCAGCCCCCGGGGAGCGGGGGGGCCAAGCTACGAGCAGTACTTC. Translation gives CASSPRGAGGPSYEQYF.

V is TRBV3-1 (or the pseudogene TRBV3-2) and J is TRBJ2-6; D gene ambiguous. From germline, CDR1 is LGHDT and CDR2 YNNKEL (reference sequence). Trimming cost V 8 bases and J 3 bases, with 8 bases left between them. This CDR3 region has 13 residues. The DNA of the CDR3 is TGTGCCAGCGTCCCGGGTGGGGCCAACGTCCTGACTTTC. This encodes CASVPGGANVLTF.

The chain combines TRBV19 with TRBJ1-2; 7 nucleotides match TRBD1. The CDR3 consists of 16 residues. The germline gives CDR1 LNHDA, CDR2 SQIVND (reference sequence). V shed 8 bases, J shed 8 bases, and the junction held 20 bases outside the gene matches. CDR3 region: CASGGLGQETGRGYTF. The CDR3 DNA reads as TGTGCCAGTGGGGGCCTAGGACAGGAGACTGGGAGAGGCTACACCTTC.

The rearrangement links TRBV18 to TRBJ1-2; 8 positions agree with TRBD1. The CDR3 has 13 amino acids. The ends lost 4 bases at V and 8 bases at J; junction bases unmatched: 6. Germline values: CDR1 KGHSH, CDR2 LQKENI. The CDR3 DNA sequence: TGTGCCAGCTCACTCCTAACAGGGGGAGGCTACACCTTC. It encodes CASSLLTGGGYTF.

V gene TRBV19 combines with J gene TRBJ1-6; the match to TRBD1 covers 7 bases. Germline-derived CDR1 and CDR2 are LNHDA and SQIVND (reference sequence). With V trimmed by 5 bases and J by 11 bases, 9 bases remained unmatched. CDR3 size: 14 residues. Here the CDR3 reads CASSGITGVAPLHF. The DNA of the CDR3 is TGTGCCAGTAGTGGCATAACAGGGGTCGCACCCCTCCACTTT.

This chain connects TRBV18 to TRBJ1-2; weak D call: TRBD1 (5 bases). The V gene's germline CDR1 is KGHSH and CDR2 LQKENI. The V gene lost 1 base and the J gene lost 6 bases, with 12 bases spanning the gap. This CDR3 spans 14 amino acids. The CDR3 DNA sequence: TGTGCCAGCTCACCACGTCAGGGTGAAGATGGCTACACCTTC. Its translation is CASSPRQGEDGYTF.

The chain combines TRBV3-1 (or the pseudogene TRBV3-2) with TRBJ1-2, with D unresolved. Germline loops: CDR1 LGHDT, CDR2 YNNKEL (reference sequence). The CDR3 has 14 residues. Deletions cut 3 bases from V and 4 bases from J, with 12 bases between. CDR3 nucleotides: TGTGCCAGCAGCCATGCTACAGAAAGCTATGGCTACACCTTC. This gives the protein CASSHATESYGYTF.

The J gene is TRBJ2-3, the V gene TRBV5-1; 9 bases align to TRBD2. The CDR3 is 15 amino acids. Germline trimming cut 0 bases from V and 6 bases from J; bases unmatched to any gene: 5. Germline lookup yields CDR1 SGHRS and CDR2 YFSETQ. CDR3 nucleotide sequence: TGCGCCAGCAGCTTGGCCAGCGGGGGGCAGGATACGCAGTATTTT. Its translation is CASSLASGGQDTQYF.

The V gene is TRBV5-1, the J gene TRBJ1-1; TRBD1 is a possible D gene (6 bases). The CDR3 spans 15 residues. Trimming pared 3 bases from V and 5 bases from J, leaving 17 bases between. The germline V gene encodes CDR1 SGHRS and CDR2 YFSETQ. CDR3: CASSSRGEGGTEAFF. The CDR3 bases are TGCGCCAGCAGCTCAAGGGGGGAGGGAGGGACTGAAGCTTTCTTT. Full variable domain (rest looked up from reference TRBV5-1 and TRBJ1-1): KAGVTQTPRYLIKTRGQQVTLSCSPISGHRSVSWYQQTPGQGLQFLFEYFSETQRNKGNFPGRFSGRQFSNSRSEMNVSTLELGDSALYLCASSSRGEGGTEAFFGQGTRLTVV.

The chain carries TRBV5-1 and TRBJ1-1; 7 bases map to TRBD1. This CDR3 has 14 amino acids. J gave up 4 bases and V 0 bases, and 3 bases lay outside the gene matches. Germline CDR1 is SGHRS and CDR2 is YFSETQ. The CDR3 here is CASSLGQGGTEAFF. CDR3 nucleotide sequence: TGCGCCAGCAGCTTGGGACAGGGAGGCACTGAAGCTTTCTTT.

The rearrangement joins TRBV6-5 to TRBJ1-1; D is ambiguous. Germline-derived CDR1 and CDR2 are MNHEY and SVGAGI. Between the trimmed V and J ends, which lost 0 bases and 0 bases, there was a span of 8 bases. The CDR3 is made up of 15 amino acids. The CDR3 region is CASSYSAGMNTEAFF. The CDR3 coding sequence is TGTGCCAGCAGTTACTCGGCGGGCATGAACACTGAAGCTTTCTTT.

The chain couples TRBV2 to TRBJ2-3; D is possibly TRBD1 (6 bases). Trimming left V 4 bases short and J 6 bases short, with 11 bases between. There are 13 residues in the CDR3. CDR1 is SNHLY, CDR2 FYNNEI, per germline. Here the CDR3 DNA reads TGTGCCAGCAGTGCCAGGGGCCTGGATACGCAGTATTTT. As protein: CASSARGLDTQYF.

The V gene is TRBV19, the J gene TRBJ2-7, with D perhaps TRBD1 (6 bases). CDR1 and CDR2 (germline): LNHDA, SQIVND (reference sequence). V gave up 3 bases and J gave up 0 bases, with 9 bases separating them. The CDR3 loop spans 14 amino acids. The CDR3, as DNA: TGTGCCAGTAGTATTGTGGGGGCCTCCTACGAGCAGTACTTC. Translating gives CASSIVGASYEQYF.

The V and J genes are TRBV30 and TRBJ2-5; D is possibly TRBD1 (6 bases). Germline V gene data show CDR1 as GTSNPN and CDR2 as SVGIG (reference sequence). The ends were cut back, 0 bases at V and 5 bases at J, with 13 bases in the middle. The length of the CDR3 is 14 residues. CDR3 protein: CAWSVLGGRETQYF. The CDR3 DNA reads TGTGCCTGGAGTGTACTTGGGGGCCGGGAGACCCAGTACTTC.

This clone was seen only a few times. The V gene is TRBV19, the J gene TRBJ1-2, with 7 bases identical to TRBD1. The CDR3 spans 16 residues. Germline V gives CDR1 LNHDA, CDR2 SQIVND (reference sequence). V was clipped by 5 bases and J by 4 bases; unmatched bases: 13. The CDR3 is CASSAENRGGGYGYTF. CDR3 in DNA: TGTGCCAGTAGTGCCGAAAACAGGGGAGGAGGCTATGGCTACACCTTC.

The chain employs TRBV10-1 and TRBJ1-1; maybe TRBD1 (6 bases). Germline assignment: CDR1 WNHNN and CDR2 SYGVQD (reference sequence). Between the trimmed V and J ends, which lost 5 bases and 4 bases, there was a span of 17 bases. This CDR3 is 15 amino acids long. DNA of the CDR3: TGCGCCAGCAGTCGTATATCGGGCAGGGGCACTGAAGCTTTCTTT. Encoded protein: CASSRISGRGTEAFF.

The chain recombines TRBV4-2 with TRBJ1-6; D is uncertain. The germline V and J ends were trimmed by 4 bases and 11 bases, with 15 bases remaining between them. Germline V lookup: CDR1 LGHNA, CDR2 YNFKEQ. This CDR3 has 14 amino acids. This CDR3 is CASSPQLREPPLHF. DNA for the CDR3: TGTGCCAGCAGCCCCCAACTTCGGGAACCACCCCTCCACTTT.

This clone was seen once. J is TRBJ1-5 and V is TRBV29-1; D is undetermined. CDR3 length equals 12 residues. CDR1 is SQVTM and CDR2 is ANQGSEA in the germline V gene. Trimming took 0 bases from V and 6 from J, leaving 6 bases between them. The CDR3 protein is CSVEEGGQPQHF. In DNA form, the CDR3 reads TGCAGCGTTGAAGAAGGAGGTCAGCCCCAGCATTTT.

The gene calls are TRBV6-5 and TRBJ2-5; 7 bases are a match to TRBD1. Trimming cost V 0 bases and J 4 bases; bases outside gene matches: 5. In germline, CDR1 is MNHEY, CDR2 SVGAGI. This CDR3 has 15 residues. The CDR3 reads CASSYSGQVGETQYF. Written as DNA, the CDR3 is TGTGCCAGCAGTTACTCAGGACAGGTTGGAGAGACCCAGTACTTC.

The V and J genes are TRBV6-2 or TRBV6-3 and TRBJ1-1; TRBD1 matches 8 bases. CDR3 length: 13 residues. V dropped 2 bases and J dropped 4; count of bases not matched to a gene: 0. Germline V gene data show CDR1 as MNHEY and CDR2 as SVGEGT. The CDR3 sequence is CASSYTGGTEAFF. For the CDR3, the DNA is TGTGCCAGCAGTTACACAGGGGGCACTGAAGCTTTCTTT.

The chain couples TRBV5-5 to TRBJ2-2; perhaps TRBD1 as D (6 bases). Germline V lookup: CDR1 SGHKS, CDR2 YYEKEE (reference sequence). Trimming cost V 2 bases and J 4 bases, with 12 bases left between them. The CDR3 covers 15 residues. CDR3 residues: CASSFRGRGTGELFF. Here the CDR3 DNA reads TGTGCCAGCAGCTTCAGGGGTCGGGGCACCGGGGAGCTGTTTTTT.

The chain carries TRBV19 and TRBJ2-5; D unclear. From germline, CDR1 is LNHDA and CDR2 SQIVND (reference sequence). Trimming left V 1 base short and J 1 base short, with 7 bases between. The CDR3 sequence is 14 residues long. CDR3 DNA: TGTGCCAGTAGTATAGGTTTCAGCCAAGAGACCCAGTACTTC. It specifies CASSIGFSQETQYF. Together with reference TRBV19 and TRBJ2-5, the CDR3 gives the full variable domain: DGGITQSPKYLFRKEGQNVTLSCEQNLNHDAMYWYRQDPGQGLRLIYYSQIVNDFQKGDIAEGYSVSREKKESFPLTVTSAQKNPTAFYLCASSIGFSQETQYFGPGTRLLVL.

The genes are TRBV3-1 (or the pseudogene TRBV3-2) and TRBJ2-5; 8 positions agree with TRBD2. The V segment lost 0 bases and the J segment 1 base; nucleotides outside the gene matches: 4. Germline values: CDR1 LGHDT, CDR2 YNNKEL (reference sequence). This CDR3 contains 16 residues. In DNA form, the CDR3 reads TGTGCCAGCAGCCAAGATTGGGCGGGGGGCCAAGAGACCCAGTACTTC. Protein sequence: CASSQDWAGGQETQYF.

The V call is TRBV25-1, the J call TRBJ2-1; possible D gene TRBD1, 6 bases. Germline CDR1 reads MGHDK; CDR2 reads SYGVNS. This CDR3 has 15 amino acids. Trimming stripped 5 bases from V and 1 base from J, with 12 bases between. The CDR3 nucleotides are TGTGCCAGCAGTTCCTGGACAGTGTCCTACAATGAGCAGTTCTTC. This translates into CASSSWTVSYNEQFF.

A note on this clone: Other DNA sequences in this specimen translate into the identical CDR3. This sequence joins TRBV6-5 and TRBJ1-1; the match to TRBD1 covers 7 bases. CDR1 MNHEY and CDR2 SVGAGI come from the germline V gene. The CDR3 runs 14 residues. V dropped 5 bases and J dropped 5; count of bases not matched to a gene: 8. Written as DNA, the CDR3 is TGTGCCAGCAGTCTTACAGGGGTAGGGACTGAAGCTTTCTTT. Translation gives CASSLTGVGTEAFF.

The chain couples TRBV15 to TRBJ1-2, with D unresolved. This CDR3 has 14 amino acids. From germline, CDR1 is LNHNV and CDR2 YYDKDF (reference sequence). Trimming shortened V by 0 bases and J by 3 bases, and 8 bases separated the two germline ends. The CDR3 here is CATSRDRGDYGYTF. Here the CDR3 DNA reads TGTGCCACCAGCAGAGATCGCGGGGACTATGGCTACACCTTC.

This chain connects TRBV19 to TRBJ1-1, with no clear D. The V and J ends lost 5 bases and 11 bases respectively, with 12 bases between them. The CDR3 is made up of 11 amino acids. CDR1 and CDR2 from the germline V gene are LNHDA and SQIVND (reference sequence). The CDR3 sequence: CASSVALRAFF. In nucleotides, the CDR3 is TGTGCCAGTAGTGTCGCCCTCAGGGCTTTCTTT.

The chain couples TRBV30 to TRBJ1-4; 8 bases fit TRBD1. V trimming: 3 bases; J trimming: 10 bases; junction bases outside the gene matches: 13. Looked up from germline, CDR1 is GTSNPN and CDR2 is SVGIG (reference sequence). The CDR3 has 15 amino acids. The CDR3 DNA is TGTGCCTGGAGCCGTATGGGGCAGGGGGCCTCAAAACTGTTTTTT. Residues: CAWSRMGQGASKLFF.